This record concerns one T cell receptor beta chain sequence. The data stem from a study of blood T cell repertoires in COVID-19. Looking at the study overall: Spain, Italy and the United States supplied samples that represented acute and convalescent COVID-19. T cells, B-cell-depleted T cells, or PBMCs supplied cDNA or gDNA.

V lost 0 bases and J lost 7, with 16 bases in between. CDR3 length equals 16 residues. Germline V gene lookup returns CDR1 MGHRA and CDR2 YSYEKL. Authors' data handling: Amplifying reference gene primers gave estimates of nucleated cell counts. This table comes from immunoSEQ multiplex PCR, and its TCRdb copy is limited to in-frame clones, with some not included. That table furnishes V, J and clone size, whereas the DNA furnished D and trimming. The sample has about 250,000 clones; around 90% are singletons. This rearrangement joins TRBV4-1 to TRBJ1-5, with a weak D call TRBD1 (5 bases). The TCR was taken from a man aged 80 or over with acute or convalescent COVID-19. Sequenced sample: peripheral blood. This chain's CDR3 is CASSQDGTGVGQPQHF. Written as DNA, the CDR3 is TGCGCCAGCAGCCAAGATGGGACGGGAGTAGGGCAGCCCCAGCATTTT.